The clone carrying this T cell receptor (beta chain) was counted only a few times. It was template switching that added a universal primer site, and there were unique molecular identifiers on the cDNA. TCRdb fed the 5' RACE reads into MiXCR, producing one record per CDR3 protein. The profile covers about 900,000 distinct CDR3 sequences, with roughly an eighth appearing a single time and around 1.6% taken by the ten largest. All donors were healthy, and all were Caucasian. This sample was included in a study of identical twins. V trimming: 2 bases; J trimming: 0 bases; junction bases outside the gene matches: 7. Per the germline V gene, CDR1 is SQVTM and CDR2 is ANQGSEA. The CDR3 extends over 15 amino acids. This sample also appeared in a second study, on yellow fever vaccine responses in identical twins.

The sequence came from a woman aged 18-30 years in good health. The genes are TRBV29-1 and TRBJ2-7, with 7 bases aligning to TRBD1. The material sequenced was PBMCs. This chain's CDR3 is CSVEFGDSLSYEQYF. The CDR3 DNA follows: TGCAGCGTTGAATTTGGGGACAGTCTCTCCTACGAGCAGTACTTC.